The present TCR beta chain was sequenced within a study of human T cells and chemical hapten exposure. Study-wide points: All donors were alopecia patients, so their immunity may differ from that of healthy people. Controls had significantly fewer large CDR3 similarity clusters than were formed by expanded TCRs.

Per germline, CDR1 DFQATT and CDR2 SNEGSKA (reference sequence). The CDR3 runs to 14 residues. The junction had 7 bases not matched to a gene; V was cut back by 1 base and J by 7 bases. One entry per CDR3 protein results from TCRdb running MiXCR on the RACE reads. Of approximately 41,000 distinct CDR3 sequences listed, approximately 7.6% were seen once; the top ten hold about 1.2%. This clonotype was detected many times. Its antigen remains unknown. Time point meaning: pre-sensitization, week 0. As for treatment: therapeutic diphenylcyclopropenone sensitization with weekly scalp DPC. The source of this sequence is a woman aged 50 to 60 with alopecia areata. Some clones in this sample may be carry-over from other donors' samples. The chain joins TRBV20-1 to TRBJ1-5, with TRBD1 identical over 7 bases. Material: whole blood, obtained in connection with sensitization to the hapten diphenylcyclopropenone (DPC). This CDR3 is CSARGQGDYQPQHF. CDR3 nucleotides: TGCAGTGCTAGAGGGCAGGGGGACTACCAGCCCCAGCATTTT.